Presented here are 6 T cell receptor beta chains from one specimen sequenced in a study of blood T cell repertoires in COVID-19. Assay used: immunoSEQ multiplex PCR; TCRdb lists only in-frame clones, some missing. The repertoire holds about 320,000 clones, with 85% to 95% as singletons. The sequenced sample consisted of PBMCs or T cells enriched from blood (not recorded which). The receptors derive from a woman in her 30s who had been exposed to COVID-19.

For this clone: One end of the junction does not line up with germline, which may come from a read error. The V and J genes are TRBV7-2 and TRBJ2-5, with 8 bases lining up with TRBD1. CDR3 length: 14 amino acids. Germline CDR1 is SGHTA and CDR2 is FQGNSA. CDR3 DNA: TGTGCCAGCAGCTATGGGACAGGTCAAGTGACCCAGTACTTC. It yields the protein CASSYGTGQVTQYF.

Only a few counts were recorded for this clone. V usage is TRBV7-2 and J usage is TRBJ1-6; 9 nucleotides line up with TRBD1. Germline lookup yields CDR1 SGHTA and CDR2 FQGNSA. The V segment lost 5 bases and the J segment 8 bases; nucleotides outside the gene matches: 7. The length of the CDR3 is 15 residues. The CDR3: CASSGGQGLHSPLHF. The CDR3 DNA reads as TGTGCCAGCAGCGGTGGACAGGGGTTGCATTCACCCCTCCACTTT. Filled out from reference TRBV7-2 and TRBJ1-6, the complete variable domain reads GAGVSQSPSNKVTEKGKDVELRCDPISGHTALYWYRQSLGQGLEFLIYFQGNSAPDKSGLPSDRFSAERTGGSVSTLTIQRTQQEDSAVYLCASSGGQGLHSPLHFGNGTRLTVT.

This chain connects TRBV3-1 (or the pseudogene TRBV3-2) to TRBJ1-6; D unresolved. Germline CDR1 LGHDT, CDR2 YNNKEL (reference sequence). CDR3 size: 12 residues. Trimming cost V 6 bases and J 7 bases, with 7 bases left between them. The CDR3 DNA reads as TGTGCCAGCAGAACTCTCAATTCACCCCTCCACTTT. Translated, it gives CASRTLNSPLHF.

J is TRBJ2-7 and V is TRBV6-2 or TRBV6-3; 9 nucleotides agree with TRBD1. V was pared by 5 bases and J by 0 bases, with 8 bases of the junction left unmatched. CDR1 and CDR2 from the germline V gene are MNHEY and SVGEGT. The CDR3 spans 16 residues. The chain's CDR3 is CASSGAGQGFSYEQYF. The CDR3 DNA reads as TGTGCCAGCAGTGGTGCGGGACAGGGTTTCTCCTACGAGCAGTACTTC.

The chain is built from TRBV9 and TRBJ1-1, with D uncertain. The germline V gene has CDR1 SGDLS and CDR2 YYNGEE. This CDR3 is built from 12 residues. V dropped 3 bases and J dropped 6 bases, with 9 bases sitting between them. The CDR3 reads CASSGSSAEAFF. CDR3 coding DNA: TGTGCCAGCAGCGGGAGTAGCGCTGAAGCTTTCTTT.

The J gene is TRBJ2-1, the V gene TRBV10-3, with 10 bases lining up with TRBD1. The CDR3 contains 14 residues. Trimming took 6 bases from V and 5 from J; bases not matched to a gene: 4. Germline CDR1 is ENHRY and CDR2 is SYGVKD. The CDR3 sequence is CAISGQGVNNEQFF. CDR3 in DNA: TGTGCCATCAGCGGACAGGGGGTTAACAATGAGCAGTTCTTC.